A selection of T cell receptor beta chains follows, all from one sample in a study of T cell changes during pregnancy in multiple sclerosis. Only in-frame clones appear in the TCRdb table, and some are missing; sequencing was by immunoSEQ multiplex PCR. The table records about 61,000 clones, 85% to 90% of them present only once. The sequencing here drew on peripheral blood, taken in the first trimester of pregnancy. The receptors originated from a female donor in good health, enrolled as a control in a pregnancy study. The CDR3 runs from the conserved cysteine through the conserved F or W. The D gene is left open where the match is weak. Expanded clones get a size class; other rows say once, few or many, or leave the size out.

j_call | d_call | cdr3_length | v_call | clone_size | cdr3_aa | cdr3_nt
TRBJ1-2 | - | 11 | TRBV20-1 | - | CSARDPGGYTF | TGCAGTGCTAGAGACCCAGGAGGCTACACCTTC
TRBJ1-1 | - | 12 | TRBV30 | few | CASDSVNSEAFF | TGTGCCTCGGACAGCGTGAACTCTGAAGCTTTCTTT
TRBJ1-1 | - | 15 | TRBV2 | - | CASRNREGRNTEAFF | TGTGCCAGCAGGAACAGGGAGGGAAGGAACACTGAAGCTTTCTTT
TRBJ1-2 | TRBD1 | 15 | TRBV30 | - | CAWFGTGFRGYGYTF | TGTGCCTGGTTCGGGACAGGGTTTAGGGGCTATGGCTACACCTTC
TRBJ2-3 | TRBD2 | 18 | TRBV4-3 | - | CASSQGALTSGRTDTQYF | TGCGCCAGCAGCCAAGGCGCCCTGACTAGCGGACGCACAGATACGCAGTATTTT
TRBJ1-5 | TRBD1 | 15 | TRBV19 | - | CASTLLGQYNQPQHF | TGTGCCAGTACCCTACTGGGACAGTACAATCAGCCCCAGCATTTT
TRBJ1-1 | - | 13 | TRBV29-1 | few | CSVESDSSLVAFF | TGCAGCGTTGAATCGGACTCAAGCCTGGTAGCTTTCTTT
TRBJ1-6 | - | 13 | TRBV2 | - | CASRRTYNSPLHF | TGTGCCAGCAGACGGACTTATAATTCACCCCTCCACTTT
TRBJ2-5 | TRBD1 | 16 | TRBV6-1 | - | CASSEQSGTGEETQYF | TGTGCCAGCAGTGAGCAATCCGGGACAGGGGAAGAGACCCAGTACTTC
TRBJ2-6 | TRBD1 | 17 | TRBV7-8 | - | CASSWGTGRSGANVLTF | TGTGCCAGCAGCTGGGGGACAGGGAGGTCTGGGGCCAACGTCCTGACTTTC
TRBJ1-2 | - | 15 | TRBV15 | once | CATSRAAGPIYGYTF | TGTGCCACCAGCAGAGCTGCAGGGCCTATCTATGGCTACACCTTC
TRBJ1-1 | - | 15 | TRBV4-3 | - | CASSQGTAPNTEAFF | TGCGCCAGCAGCCAAGGAACTGCCCCGAACACTGAAGCTTTCTTT
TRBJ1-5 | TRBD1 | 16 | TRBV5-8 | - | CASSMGQGISNQPQHF | TGTGCCAGCAGCATGGGACAGGGAATTAGCAATCAGCCCCAGCATTTT
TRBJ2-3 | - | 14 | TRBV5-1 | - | CASSWGDFTDTQYF | TGCGCCAGCAGCTGGGGAGATTTCACAGATACGCAGTATTTT
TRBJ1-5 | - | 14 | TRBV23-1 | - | CASSQVGDNPPQHF | TGCGCCAGCAGTCAAGTAGGGGACAATCCGCCCCAGCATTTT
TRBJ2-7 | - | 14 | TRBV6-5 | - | CASSLRDWSGEQYF | TGTGCCAGCAGTCTGCGGGACTGGAGTGGGGAGCAGTACTTC
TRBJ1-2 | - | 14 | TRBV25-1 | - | CASSEPGGGYGYTF | TGTGCCAGCAGTGAACCGGGGGGCGGCTATGGCTACACCTTC
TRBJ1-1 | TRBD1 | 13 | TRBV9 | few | CASSQGARGEAFF | TGTGCCAGCAGCCAGGGGGCGAGGGGTGAAGCTTTCTTT
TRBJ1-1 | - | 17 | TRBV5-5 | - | CASSYLIQTGGNTEAFF | TGTGCCAGCAGCTACCTAATTCAGACAGGAGGGAACACTGAAGCTTTCTTT
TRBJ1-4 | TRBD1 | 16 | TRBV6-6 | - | CASSPGQDPSNEKLFF | TGTGCCAGCAGTCCCGGACAGGATCCCTCAAATGAAAAACTGTTTTTT
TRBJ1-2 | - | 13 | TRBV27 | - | CASSFPGSNGYTF | TGTGCCAGCAGTTTCCCCGGGTCTAATGGCTACACCTTC
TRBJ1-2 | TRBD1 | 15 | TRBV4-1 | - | CASSQIRTGNYGYTF | TGCGCCAGCAGCCAAATCAGGACAGGGAACTATGGCTACACCTTC
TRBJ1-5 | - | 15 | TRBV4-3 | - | CASSQDRGINQPQHF | TGCGCCAGCAGCCAAGATAGGGGGATAAATCAGCCCCAGCATTTT
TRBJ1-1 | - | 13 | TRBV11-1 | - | CASSSDRLTEAFF | TGTGCCAGCAGCTCAGATCGATTGACTGAAGCTTTCTTT
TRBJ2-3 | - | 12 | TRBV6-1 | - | CASNGGADTQYF | TGTGCCAGCAATGGAGGCGCAGATACGCAGTATTTT
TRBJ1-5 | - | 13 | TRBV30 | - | CAWSSFYDQPQHF | TGTGCCTGGTCCTCCTTTTATGATCAGCCCCAGCATTTT
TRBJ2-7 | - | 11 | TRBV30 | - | CAWSPNYEQYF | TGTGCCTGGAGTCCCAACTACGAGCAGTACTTC
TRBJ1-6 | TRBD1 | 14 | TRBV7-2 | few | CASSLVQGGSPLHF | TGTGCCAGCAGCTTAGTCCAGGGGGGTTCACCCCTCCACTTT
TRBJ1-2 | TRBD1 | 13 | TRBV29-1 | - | CSVSGQVTYGYTF | TGCAGCGTTTCCGGACAGGTGACCTATGGCTACACCTTC
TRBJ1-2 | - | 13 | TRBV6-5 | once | CASSYRGTVGYTF | TGTGCCAGCAGTTATCGGGGGACGGTGGGCTACACCTTC
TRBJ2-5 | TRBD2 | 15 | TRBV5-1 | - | CASRTPGLGQETQYF | TGCGCCAGCAGAACCCCGGGACTAGGGCAAGAGACCCAGTACTTC
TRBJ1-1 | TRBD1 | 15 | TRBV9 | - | CASSVAPQGDTEAFF | TGTGCCAGCAGCGTAGCCCCGCAGGGGGACACTGAAGCTTTCTTT
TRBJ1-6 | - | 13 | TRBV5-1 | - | CASSNGQNSPLHF | TGCGCCAGCAGCAACGGACAGAATTCACCCCTCCACTTT
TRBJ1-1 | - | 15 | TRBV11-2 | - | CASSLGQAFNTEAFF | TGTGCCAGCAGCTTAGGACAGGCTTTTAACACTGAAGCTTTCTTT
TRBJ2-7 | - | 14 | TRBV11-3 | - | CASSLGGQFYEQYF | TGTGCCAGCAGCTTGGGGGGGCAATTCTACGAGCAGTACTTC
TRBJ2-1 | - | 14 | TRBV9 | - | CASSPGDTNNEQFF | TGTGCCAGCAGCCCCGGGGACACCAACAATGAGCAGTTCTTC
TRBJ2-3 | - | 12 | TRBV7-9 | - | CASRTYADTQYF | TGTGCCAGCAGAACCTATGCAGATACGCAGTATTTT
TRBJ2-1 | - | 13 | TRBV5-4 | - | CASSPSIGNEQFF | TGTGCCAGCAGCCCGAGTATCGGCAATGAGCAGTTCTTC
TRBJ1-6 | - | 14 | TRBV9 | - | CASSVELGGSPLHF | TGTGCCAGCAGCGTAGAGTTGGGGGGTTCACCCCTCCACTTT
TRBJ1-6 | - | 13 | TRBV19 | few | CASSIRGSSPLHF | TGTGCCAGTAGTATCCGTGGCAGTTCACCCCTCCACTTT
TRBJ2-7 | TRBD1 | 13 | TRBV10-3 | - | CAITSDRSYEQYF | TGTGCCATCACCTCGGACAGGTCCTACGAGCAGTACTTC
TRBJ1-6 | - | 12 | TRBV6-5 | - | CASSRGTAPLHF | TGTGCCAGCAGCAGAGGCACCGCACCCCTCCACTTT
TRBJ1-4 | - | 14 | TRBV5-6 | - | CASSFGTYNEKLFF | TGTGCCAGCAGCTTTGGGACTTATAATGAAAAACTGTTTTTT
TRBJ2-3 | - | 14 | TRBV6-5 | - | CASKVGLSTDTQYF | TGTGCCAGCAAAGTGGGGCTAAGCACAGATACGCAGTATTTT
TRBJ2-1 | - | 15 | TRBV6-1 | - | CASSELAGLYNEQFF | TGTGCCAGCAGTGAGCTCGCAGGGTTATACAATGAGCAGTTCTTC
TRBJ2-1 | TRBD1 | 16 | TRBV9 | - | CASSVRDRVWSNEQFF | TGTGCCAGCAGCGTCCGGGACAGGGTCTGGAGCAATGAGCAGTTCTTC
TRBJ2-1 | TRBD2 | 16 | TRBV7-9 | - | CASSPDSGGPYNEQFF | TGTGCCAGCAGTCCGGATAGCGGGGGCCCCTACAATGAGCAGTTCTTC
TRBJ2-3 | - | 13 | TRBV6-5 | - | CASRPTVERAQYF | TGTGCCAGCAGGCCAACCGTGGAACGGGCGCAGTATTTT
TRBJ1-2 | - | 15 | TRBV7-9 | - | CASSLGGTRQAGYTF | TGTGCCAGCAGCTTGGGCGGGACCCGGCAGGCTGGCTACACCTTC
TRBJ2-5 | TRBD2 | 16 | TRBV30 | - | CAWSPGRRGGQETQYF | TGTGCCTGGAGTCCCGGCAGGCGGGGGGGCCAAGAGACCCAGTACTTC
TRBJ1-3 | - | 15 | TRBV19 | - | CASSPGLSSGNTIYF | TGTGCCAGTAGTCCGGGACTGAGCTCTGGAAACACCATATATTTT
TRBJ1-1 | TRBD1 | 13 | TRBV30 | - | CAWSARGSTEAFF | TGTGCCTGGAGTGCCAGGGGGTCCACTGAAGCTTTCTTT
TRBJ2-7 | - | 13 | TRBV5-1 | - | CASSTDNGYEQYF | TGCGCCAGCAGTACGGACAACGGCTACGAGCAGTACTTC